This TCR beta chain emerged from a study of cytomegalovirus exposure and HLA in healthy donors (dated by TCRdb to 2016 to 2017). Some background on the complete study: According to an earlier analysis of 587 of the donors, 200 million or so T cells yielded 117 million unique TCR beta sequences and approximately 300 Gb of sequence data. An early release that covered fewer than 750 HLA-typed donors contained approximately 300 gigabases of sequencing data and tens of millions of unique TCR sequences. Of the 300 to 400 genotyped donors, approximately 82% fell in the genetic ancestry cluster associated with self-reported Caucasian donors. The study aimed to test whether signatures of past pathogen exposure could be identified by cataloging public T cell receptors. Using immunosequencing, the study profiled T cell repertoires from around 680 subjects and related those repertoires to cytomegalovirus serostatus. Besides the first cohort of around 670 subjects, a separate validation cohort made up of roughly 130 different subjects was used. High-throughput TCR immunosequencing, statistical association of individual TCRs with disease status, and machine learning were combined to predict cytomegalovirus infection status. A later analysis re-analyzed previously published TCR beta repertoires from 500 to 700 donors and added high-resolution HLA genotyping to study TCR occurrence patterns. Rather than using new phenotypic data, the later analysis identified candidate immune exposures from TCR beta sequences and from how often those sequences occurred across donors. An earlier analysis of 500 to 650 of the donors applied high-throughput TCR beta sequencing to assess whether each TCR beta V gene segment acted as functional or pseudogenic. Donor age, sex, ethnicity and CMV serostatus were compiled together with the repertoire data. In a later genetic analysis, genome-wide SNP genotypes for about 65% of the roughly 700 donors were used, and that subset was treated as a discovery cohort. Every discovery cohort repertoire had been produced on one sequencing platform. Both class I and class II loci were covered by HLA typing, at four-digit resolution. Typing coverage varied by locus: 629-630 donors for A, B, C, DRB1 and DQB1; roughly 520 for DQA1; approximately 570 for DPA1; under 490 for DPB1. A few DR-DQ haplotypes were treated as single units for association and clustering because of strong linkage in the cohort. Among 300 to 500 genotyped donors of the cohort, an average of approximately 240,000 unique TCR beta nucleotide sequences was sequenced per donor, of which about 18% were non-productive. Here is what the overall study found, with its caveats: Because HLA typing was unavailable for some donors at each locus, only the typed subset was used in association tests. Only TCR beta chains were sequenced in this cohort, and the absence of alpha or paired-chain data limited detectable features. In a later analysis, HLA-associated TCR beta chains were found to be more clonally expanded and to have lower generation probabilities than equally common non-associated chains. Because counts were too low, under 20 rarely observed V segments, including chromosome 9 orphons, were left out of the earlier analysis of several hundred of the donors. The classifier was reported to diagnose cytomegalovirus status with high specificity and sensitivity in both the original cohort and the validation cohort. The authors suggested that the approach could potentially be generalized to other disease states and immunological phenotypes. While some public TCRs were present in many individuals, most TCR sequences turned up only very rarely across donors. Most CMV-associated TCR beta chains appeared to be HLA-restricted in a later analysis, and the HLA associations seemed to be driven largely by CMV exposure. The only immune exposure information available for the cohort was CMV serostatus. Sequencing depth was assumed to be roughly uniform across donors in the presence/absence analyses, though that assumption may not hold. A further reported finding was that TCR beta sequences accurately predicted the HLA-A and HLA-B alleles for most subjects in the first cohort. Correlated functional status among segregating V segments might reflect linkage disequilibrium, but an unknown experimental factor could not be ruled out. Some IMGT-functional V segments, including TRBV6-2 and TRBV6-3, could not be told apart with the 87-base-pair reads, so those segments were excluded. A later genetic analysis associated a missense DCLRE1C variant with V-gene and J-gene trimming of TCR beta chains, and an independent cohort replicated the association. Several of the top co-occurrence clusters appeared to be linked to parvovirus B19, influenza, CMV and Epstein-Barr virus, according to a later analysis. In a later analysis, TCR association rates were found to vary across HLA loci, with the most associated TCRs seen for DRB1 alleles and the fewest for HLA-C alleles. In an earlier analysis of a few hundred of the donors, most TCR beta V segments were observed in productive rearrangements about 90% or about 30% of the time, broadly matching IMGT annotations. A cluster of highly shared sequence variants was judged likely to represent a technical artifact of the sequencing pipeline. A total of around 150 TCR beta chains were listed by the study as associated with cytomegalovirus. When HLA alleles, especially DR and DQ, strongly co-occurred, attributing TCR associations to individual alleles was difficult. In vitro tests confirmed that a few of the cytomegalovirus-associated TCR beta chains recognize cytomegalovirus antigens. Specific HLA alleles were associated with 15,000 to 20,000 TCR beta sequences at a false discovery rate of 0.05 in a later analysis. In a later genetic analysis, fewer N-insertions in productive TCRs were reported among donors in an Asian-associated ancestry cluster than the roughly 700-donor mean.

The cohort comprised some 730 healthy bone marrow donors. All cohort members were sampled while nominally healthy, although unrecorded immune exposures were likely present. The donor tested CMV seronegative, placing the donor among the roughly 340 seronegative members of the cohort. A peripheral blood sample was provided by each donor, and peripheral blood mononuclear cells were used for TCR beta sequencing. Genomic DNA extraction from the blood cell samples was performed with the Qiagen DNeasy Blood Extraction Kit. The CDR3 runs 12 residues from the cysteine to the phenylalanine. Only the CDR3 portion is preserved as DNA: 36 bases, with reading frame beginning at the first base. Trimming costs V 4 bases and J 8 bases, and their ends lie 14 bases apart. CDR1 GTSNPN and CDR2 SVGIG were looked up in the germline V gene (reference sequence). A word on this clone: This receptor's antigen is unknown. Nothing much larger sits one base from this clone, and base qualities are not available.

The method was the immunoSEQ multiplex PCR assay. For the multiplex PCR, a mixture combining 60 forward primers for TCR Vbeta segments and 13 reverse primers for TCR Jbeta segments was used. The CDR3 region of rearranged TCR beta genes was amplified from genomic DNA with a multiplex PCR assay. The Illumina HiSeq System was used to sequence the amplified TCR beta libraries as 87-base-pair reads. Under the source paper's analysis protocol: In a later analysis, some 80 million unique TCR beta chains were counted across the 650 to 750 repertoires, and roughly 11 million of these chains were shared by at least two donors. To remove PCR and sequencing errors, raw reads were error-corrected and collapsed into unique sequences using a nearest-neighbor algorithm that merged closely related sequences. CDR3 sequences were aligned to IMGT reference sequences to assign V, D and J gene segments. For a sequence to be retained, a match of at least six nucleotides to both a V gene segment and a J gene segment was required. A rearrangement was called productive if the CDR3 had no stop codons and remained in frame with V and J, and every other rearrangement was called non-productive. Following IMGT convention, CDR3 was defined as the stretch from the second conserved V-encoded cysteine to the conserved J-encoded phenylalanine. In an earlier analysis of 550 to 650 of the donors, sequences lacking an unambiguous match to a single V gene segment were excluded. An earlier analysis of fewer than 750 of the donors classified V segments as functional when productive rearrangements were above 56.7% and as segregating when the standard deviation between donors was above 5%. To diagnose cytomegalovirus status from the catalog of TCR beta chain sequences, a statistical classification framework was built. In a later analysis, TCR nucleotide sequences were compared against IMGT/GENE-DB human TR gene sequences so that V and J genes could be assigned. The TCRdist pipeline was used in a later analysis to assign CDR3 sequences and most-parsimonious VDJ recombination scenarios. In a later analysis, every TCR beta chain was defined by the combination of its CDR3 amino acid sequence and its V-gene family, and reads without a unique V-gene family were dropped. In a later analysis, 450 to 600 highly shared, low-generation-probability nucleotide sequences were removed to address suspected cross-contamination and a sequencing artifact. A later analysis calculated a clonal expansion index for each public chain from normalized within-repertoire ranks of inferred template counts. In a later analysis, generation probabilities were computed with a VDJ recombination model fitted to out-of-frame rearrangements, and the resulting probabilities were checked against IGoR. Hypergeometric tests were used in a later analysis to score TCR-TCR, TCR-HLA and TCR-CMV co-occurrence, with a repertoire-size bias correction applied to the TCR pairs. A later analysis estimated false discovery rates by permuting HLA or CMV assignments 20 times. In a later analysis, co-occurring TCRs were grouped with DBSCAN, and TCRdist sequence similarity was added when clustering was performed within HLA-allele-positive subsets. For co-occurrence clustering, repertoires with fewer than 30,000 or more than 120,000 public chains were excluded, along with roughly five repertoires with anomalous nucleotide sharing. Not all clones reach the TCRdb copy of this immuneACCESS table, which keeps in-frame sequences only. Checked studies attribute under half of the gap to unresolved V genes and leave the rest unexplained. V and J calls and clone size are as listed in that table; D and trimming were resolved from the DNA. In all, the sample holds some 87,000 clones, and 79% of those were seen once. Of the sample, 2.5% to 3% is held by the ten largest clones.

The chain links TRBV30 with TRBJ1-2, with the D gene too uncertain to name. The origin of this receptor is a man aged 25-45 years in good health and CMV-seronegative. Sequences were obtained from PBMCs. The CDR3 region has the sequence CAWITPWAGYTF. The DNA is TGTGCCTGGATCACCCCTTGGGCCGGCTACACCTTC.